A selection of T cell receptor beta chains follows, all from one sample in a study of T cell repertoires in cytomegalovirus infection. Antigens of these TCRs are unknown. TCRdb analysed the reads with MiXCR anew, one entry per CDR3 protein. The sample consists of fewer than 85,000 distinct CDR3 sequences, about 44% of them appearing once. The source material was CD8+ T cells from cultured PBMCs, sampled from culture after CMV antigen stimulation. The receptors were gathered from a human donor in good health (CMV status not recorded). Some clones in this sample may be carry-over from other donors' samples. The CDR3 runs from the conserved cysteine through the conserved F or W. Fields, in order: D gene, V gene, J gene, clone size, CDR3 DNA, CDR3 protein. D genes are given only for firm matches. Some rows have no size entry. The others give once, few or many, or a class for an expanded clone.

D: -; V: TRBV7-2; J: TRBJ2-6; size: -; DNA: TGTGCCAGCAGCTTAGGGGGCCTGTTAGGGGCCAACGTCCTGACTTTC; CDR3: CASSLGGLLGANVLTF
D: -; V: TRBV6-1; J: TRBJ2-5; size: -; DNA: TGTGCCAGCAGTGAAGCAGACCAGACCCAGTACTTC; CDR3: CASSEADQTQYF
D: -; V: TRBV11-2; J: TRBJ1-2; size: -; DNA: TGTGCCAGCAGCTTAGGATGGGGGGACGGCTACACCTTC; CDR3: CASSLGWGDGYTF
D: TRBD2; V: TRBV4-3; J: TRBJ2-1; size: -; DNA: TGCGCCAGCAGCCCAGGACTAGCGGGGGGATTAAATGAGCAGTTCTTC; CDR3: CASSPGLAGGLNEQFF
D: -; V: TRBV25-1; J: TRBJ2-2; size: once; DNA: TGTGCCAGCAGTGAACGCCAGTTTACGAACACCGGGGAGCTGTTTTTT; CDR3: CASSERQFTNTGELFF
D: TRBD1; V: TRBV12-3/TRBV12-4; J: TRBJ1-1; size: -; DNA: TGTGCCAGCAGTATACCGACAGGGGGGAACACTGAAGCTTTCTTT; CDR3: CASSIPTGGNTEAFF
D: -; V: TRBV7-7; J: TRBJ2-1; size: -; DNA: TGTGCCAGCAGCCTCGGGAGCAACAATGAGCAGTTCTTC; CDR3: CASSLGSNNEQFF
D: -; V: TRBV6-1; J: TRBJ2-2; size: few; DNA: TGTGCCAGCAGTGACACCGCAGGGTTCACCGGGGAGCTGTTTTTT; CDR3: CASSDTAGFTGELFF
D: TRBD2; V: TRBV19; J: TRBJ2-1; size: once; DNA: TGTGCCAGTAGGGCGACTAGCGGGAGGTACAATGAGCAGTTCTTC; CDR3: CASRATSGRYNEQFF
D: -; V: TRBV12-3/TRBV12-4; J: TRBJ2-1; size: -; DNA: TGTGCCAGCAGTTCGGGCCCCAATAGGGAGTTCTTC; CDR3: CASSSGPNREFF
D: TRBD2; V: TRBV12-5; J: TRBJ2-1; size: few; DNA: TGTGCTAGTGGTTTGGGGACTAGCGGGGGGCCTGGCAATGAGCAGTTCTTC; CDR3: CASGLGTSGGPGNEQFF
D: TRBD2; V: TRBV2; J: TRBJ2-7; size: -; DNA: TGTGCCAGCAGTGGCCCGGGACTAGCGGGAGTATCCTACGAGCAGTACTTC; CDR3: CASSGPGLAGVSYEQYF
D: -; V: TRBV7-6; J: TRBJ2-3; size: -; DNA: TGTGCCAGCAGCTTAGGGGTCGGGGCCACCGGGGATACGCAGTATTTT; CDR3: CASSLGVGATGDTQYF
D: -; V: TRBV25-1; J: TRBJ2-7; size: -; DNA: TGTGCCAGCAGTGAAGAGGCAGGGCACTACGAGCAGTACTTC; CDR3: CASSEEAGHYEQYF
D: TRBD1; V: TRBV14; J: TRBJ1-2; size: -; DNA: TGTGCCAGCAGCCCCCGGGACAGGGGATTTGGCTACACCTTC; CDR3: CASSPRDRGFGYTF
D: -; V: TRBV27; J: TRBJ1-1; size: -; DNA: TGTGCCAGCAGTCCCTCGTGGGGGCCGTGGAACACTGAAGCTTTCTTT; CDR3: CASSPSWGPWNTEAFF
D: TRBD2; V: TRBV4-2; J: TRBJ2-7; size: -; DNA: TGTGCCAGCAGCAATCGGACTAGCGGACACTACGAGCAGTACTTC; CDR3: CASSNRTSGHYEQYF
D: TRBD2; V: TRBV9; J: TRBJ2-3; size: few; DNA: TGTGCCAGCAGCGCTCCGGGGGGGCGCAACACAGATACGCAGTATTTT; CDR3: CASSAPGGRNTDTQYF
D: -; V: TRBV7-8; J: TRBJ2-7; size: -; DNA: TGTGCCAGCAGCGTGGACAGAACCTACGAGCAGTACTTC; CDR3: CASSVDRTYEQYF
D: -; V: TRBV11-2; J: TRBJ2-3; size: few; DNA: TGTGCCAGCAGCTATCAGGGGGGCGCATTGACAGATACGCAGTATTTT; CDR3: CASSYQGGALTDTQYF
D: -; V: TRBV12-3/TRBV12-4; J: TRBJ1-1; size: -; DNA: TGTGCCAGCGGAGCAGGGAACACTGAAGCTTTCTTT; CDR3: CASGAGNTEAFF
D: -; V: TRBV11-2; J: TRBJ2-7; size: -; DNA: TGTGCCAGCAGCTTAGAAACCGCCGCACGGATCTCCTACGAGCAGTACTTC; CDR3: CASSLETAARISYEQYF
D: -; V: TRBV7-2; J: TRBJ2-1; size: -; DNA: TGTGCCAGCAGCTTGTGGGAGTCGGGGTACAATGAGCAGTTCTTC; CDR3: CASSLWESGYNEQFF
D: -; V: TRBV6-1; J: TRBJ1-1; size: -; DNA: TGTGCCAGCAGCGACTATAACACTGAAGCTTTCTTT; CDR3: CASSDYNTEAFF
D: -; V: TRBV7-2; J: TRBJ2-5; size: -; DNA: TGTGTCAGCAGCTTAGTCGCAGGGAACCCCCAAGAGACCCAGTACTTC; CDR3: CVSSLVAGNPQETQYF
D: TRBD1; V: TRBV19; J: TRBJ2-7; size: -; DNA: TGTGCCAGTAGTGGGACAGGGGGCGGATCGTCCTACGAGCAGTACTTC; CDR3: CASSGTGGGSSYEQYF
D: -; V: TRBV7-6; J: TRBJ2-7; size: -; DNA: TGTGCCAGCAGCCCCGGGGTTACCTACGAGCAGTACTTC; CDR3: CASSPGVTYEQYF
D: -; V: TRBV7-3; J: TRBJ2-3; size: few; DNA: TGTGCCAGCAGCTTAGGGTGGACAGACCCAAGCACAGATACGCAGTATTTT; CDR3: CASSLGWTDPSTDTQYF
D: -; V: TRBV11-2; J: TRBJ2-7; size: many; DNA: TGTGCCAGCAGCTTAGCGGGGCGGACCAACTCCTACGAGCAGTACTTC; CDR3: CASSLAGRTNSYEQYF
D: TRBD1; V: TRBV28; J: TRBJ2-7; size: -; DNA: TGTGCCAGCAGCCCCGACAGGGGCCAATCCTACGAGCAGTACTTC; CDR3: CASSPDRGQSYEQYF
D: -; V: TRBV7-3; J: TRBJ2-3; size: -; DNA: TGTGCCAGCAGCTTGGCCTTTGGAGATACGCAGTATTTT; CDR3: CASSLAFGDTQYF
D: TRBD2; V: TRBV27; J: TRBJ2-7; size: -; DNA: TGTGCCAGCACGGGGGGTAGCTCCTACGAGCAGTACTTC; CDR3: CASTGGSSYEQYF
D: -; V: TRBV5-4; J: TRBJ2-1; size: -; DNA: TGTGCCAGCAGCGGCAGGGAGGATGAGCAGTTCTTC; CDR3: CASSGREDEQFF
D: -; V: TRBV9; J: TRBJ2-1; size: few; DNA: TGTGCCAGCGGAGGCAGAGCGCAGTTCTTC; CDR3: CASGGRAQFF
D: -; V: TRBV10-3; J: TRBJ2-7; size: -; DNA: TGTGCCATCAGCAGAACCGAACAGCAAAGGGATCCCTACGAGCAGTACTTC; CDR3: CAISRTEQQRDPYEQYF
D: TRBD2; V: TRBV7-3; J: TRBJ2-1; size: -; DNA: TGTGCCAGCAGCCCCACTAGCGGGGGAGTTTGGAATGAGCAGTTCTTC; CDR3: CASSPTSGGVWNEQFF
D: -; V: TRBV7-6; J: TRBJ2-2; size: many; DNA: TGTGCCAGCAGCTTAGGGTGGGCCCCTGGCGACACCGGGGAGCTGTTTTTT; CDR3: CASSLGWAPGDTGELFF
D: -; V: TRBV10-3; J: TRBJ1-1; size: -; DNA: TGTGCCAGCAGGGCCGGTATTGAAGCTTTCTTT; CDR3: CASRAGIEAFF
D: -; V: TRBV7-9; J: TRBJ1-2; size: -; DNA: TGTGCCAGCAGCCGGGGAGGGACCTATGGCTACACCTTC; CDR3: CASSRGGTYGYTF
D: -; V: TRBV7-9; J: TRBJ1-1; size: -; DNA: TGTGCCAGCAGGTTCGGGCCTGAAGCTTTCTTT; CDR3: CASRFGPEAFF
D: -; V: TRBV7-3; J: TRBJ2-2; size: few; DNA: TGTGCCAGCAGCCCAGCCCGAGAGGCCGGGGAGCTGTTTTTT; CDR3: CASSPAREAGELFF
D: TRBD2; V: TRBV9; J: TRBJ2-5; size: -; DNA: TGTGCCAGCAACCCTAGCGGGAGGGCCTCAGAGACCCAGTACTTC; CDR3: CASNPSGRASETQYF
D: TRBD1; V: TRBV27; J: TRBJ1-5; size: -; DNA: TGTGCCAGCAGTTTATACGGGACAGGGACCTACCTCAATCAGCCCCAGCATTTT; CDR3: CASSLYGTGTYLNQPQHF
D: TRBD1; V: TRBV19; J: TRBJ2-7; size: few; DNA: TGTGCCAGTAGTGTGGCCAGGGGGAACTACGAGCAGTACTTC; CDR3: CASSVARGNYEQYF
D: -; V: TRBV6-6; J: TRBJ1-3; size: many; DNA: TGTGCCAGCAGTCCGGGACACTACTCTGGAAACACCATATATTTT; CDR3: CASSPGHYSGNTIYF
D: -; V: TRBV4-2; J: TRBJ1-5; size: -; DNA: TGTGCCAGCAGCCAAGATAGGGGGGCGGGGGGGGGCAATCAGCCCCAGCATTTT; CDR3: CASSQDRGAGGGNQPQHF
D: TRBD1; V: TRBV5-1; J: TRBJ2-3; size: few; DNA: TGCGCCAGCAGCTCAAGACAGGGTTCAACAGATACGCAGTATTTT; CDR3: CASSSRQGSTDTQYF
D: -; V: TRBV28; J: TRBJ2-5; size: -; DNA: TGTGCCAGCAAAATTTTAGGGGGGGGAGGGGCTCAAGAGACCCAGTACTTC; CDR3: CASKILGGGGAQETQYF
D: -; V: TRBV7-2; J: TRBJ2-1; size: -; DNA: TGTGCCAGCAGCACACAAGCGTCCGTAACGGGGAATGAGCAGTTCTTC; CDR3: CASSTQASVTGNEQFF
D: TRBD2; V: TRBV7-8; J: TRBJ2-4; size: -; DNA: TGTGCCAGCAGCTTATCCGGCGGGGGGCCCGGTGGCAAAAACATTCAGTACTTC; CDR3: CASSLSGGGPGGKNIQYF
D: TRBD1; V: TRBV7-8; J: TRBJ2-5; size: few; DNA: TGTGCCAGCACCCCCGGCAGGGGGCATGAGACCCAGTACTTC; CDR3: CASTPGRGHETQYF
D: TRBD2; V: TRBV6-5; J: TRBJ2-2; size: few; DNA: TGTGCCAGCAGTTACTTCGGGACTAGCGGGAGTACGGTCACCGGGGAGCTGTTTTTT; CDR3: CASSYFGTSGSTVTGELFF
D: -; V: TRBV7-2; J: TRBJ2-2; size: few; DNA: TGTGCCAGCAGCCGGCGGGGCGGGCCCCTTATGAACACCGGGGAGCTGTTTTTT; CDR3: CASSRRGGPLMNTGELFF
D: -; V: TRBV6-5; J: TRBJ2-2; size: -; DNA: TGTGCCAGCAGCTCCGAGGGCGGGGAGCTGTTTTTT; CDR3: CASSSEGGELFF
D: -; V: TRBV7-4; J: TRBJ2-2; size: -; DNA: TGTGCCAGCACGAGGTCTTCGAACACCGGGGAGCTGTTTTTT; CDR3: CASTRSSNTGELFF
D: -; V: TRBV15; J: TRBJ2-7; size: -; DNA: TGTGCCACCAGCAGAGGCGGGTCCTACGAGCAGTACTTC; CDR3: CATSRGGSYEQYF
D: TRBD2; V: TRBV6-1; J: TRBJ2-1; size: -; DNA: TGTGCCAGCAGTGAACCCCTCCTAGCGGGAGCGGACAATGAGCAGTTCTTC; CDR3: CASSEPLLAGADNEQFF